This TCR beta chain was found in a study of shared clonotypes between healthy human individuals. Findings and caveats of the study: Compared with clonotypes that all four donors shared, non-shared clonotypes had lower generation probabilities. A handful of donors had around 5% of their naive CD4 clonotypes in common.

TCRdb's copy holds only in-frame clones and misses some; the assay was immunoSEQ multiplex PCR. In the table there are around 2.5 million clones, approximately 94% of which are singletons. The study drew its donors from healthy HIV-negative adults without recent acute infections or vaccinations. Investigators divided CD4+ cells into CD45RA+ naive and CD45RA-negative memory subsets. The CDR3 spans 15 residues. With 7 bases removed from V and 0 bases from J, the gap between germline ends came to 13 bases. Germline V lookup: CDR1 MDHEN, CDR2 SYDVKM. This clone was seen a single time. Its antigen remains unknown.

Sequencing used naive CD4+ T cells from PBMCs. Subset here: CD45RA+ positively selected. The chain combines TRBV28 with TRBJ2-1; perhaps TRBD2 as D (7 bases). The receptor was isolated from a man aged 18 to 30 in good health. Some clones in this sample may be carry-over from other donors' samples. CDR3 sequence: CASKGGGPSYNEQFF. The DNA of the CDR3 is TGTGCCAGCAAGGGCGGGGGCCCCTCCTACAATGAGCAGTTCTTC. Complete variable domain (other parts from reference TRBV28 and TRBJ2-1): DVKVTQSSRYLVKRTGEKVFLECVQDMDHENMFWYRQDPGLGLRLIYFSYDVKMKEKGDIPEGYSVSREKKERFSLILESASTNQTSMYLCASKGGGPSYNEQFFGPGTRLTVL.